This T cell receptor beta chain came from a study of T cell repertoires in cytomegalovirus infection. As for the study in general: Indications came from public TCR beta signatures; they pointed to CMV infection and to a matching HLA type.

This clonotype showed up just a few times. Its target is unknown. There are 15 residues in the CDR3. V was shortened by 3 bases and J by 4 bases, with 14 bases between the two germline ends. Germline CDR1 reads ENHRY; CDR2 reads SYGVKD. Notes on the study in general: The ex vivo response showed dominance by HLA-C-restricted CMV-specific TCR beta clonotypes.

TCRdb redid the calling of the reads with MiXCR, one entry per CDR3 protein. This table has about 260,000 distinct CDR3 sequences, around 13% appearing once. This rearrangement joins TRBV10-3 to TRBJ2-3; TRBD2 is a possible D gene (5 bases). Sequencing was carried out using PBMCs. The clonotype was recovered from a human donor in good health (CMV status not recorded). Some clones in this sample may be carry-over from other donors' samples. The CDR3 DNA is TGTGCCATCAGTGAAGACGTTGGGCGGGCAGATACGCAGTATTTT. Translation gives CAISEDVGRADTQYF.